This TCR beta chain was identified during a study of blood T cell repertoires in COVID-19. TCRdb keeps only in-frame clones here, not all; method: immunoSEQ multiplex PCR. The data show around 100,000 clones, 82% seen once. The CDR3 has 13 residues. With 0 bases removed from V and 6 bases from J, the gap between germline ends came to 8 bases. Germline CDR1 is MNHEY and CDR2 is SVGAGI. Sequenced sample: peripheral blood. This sequence was found in a man between 60 and 75 years old with acute or convalescent COVID-19. V and J are TRBV6-5 and TRBJ1-1, with D uncertain. The CDR3 DNA reads TGTGCCAGCAGTTACTCGAGAGGGTCTGAAGCTTTCTTT. Its protein is CASSYSRGSEAFF.